The T cell receptor beta chain under discussion was sequenced for a study of blood T cell repertoires in COVID-19. In the original analysis: By means of reference gene primer amplification, nucleated cell counts were estimated. Sequencing was performed with immunoSEQ multiplex PCR; in TCRdb, only in-frame clones are kept and a portion is missing. The DNA gave D and trimming, while V, J and clone size come from that table. The sample consists of around 98,000 clones, around 75% of them appearing once. Sequenced sample: peripheral blood. The clonotype was recovered from a man aged 70-80 years with acute or convalescent COVID-19.

The CDR3 DNA reads TGTGCCAGTAGTCAAGCCGGGACAGGGTACAACTATGGCTACACCTTC. Translation: CASSQAGTGYNYGYTF. The chain employs TRBV19 and TRBJ1-2, with 9 bases fitting TRBD1. From germline, CDR1 is LNHDA and CDR2 SQIVND (reference sequence). The V segment lost 5 bases and the J segment 2 bases; nucleotides outside the gene matches: 9. The CDR3 sequence is 16 residues long.